This T cell receptor (beta chain) was recorded in a study of T cells in Graves' hyperthyroidism and ophthalmopathy. This clonotype has just a few counts. The antigen is unknown. The final CDR3 position lacks the conserved phenylalanine or tryptophan, pointing to a likely read error. Study-level points and caveats: Progression to ophthalmopathy was predicted a median of about six months early. From stable hyperthyroidism, ophthalmopathy was set apart by a 13 V-J model.

V was pared by 6 bases and J by 1 base, with 15 bases between. The CDR3 runs 15 residues. Germline V gives CDR1 SNHLY, CDR2 FYNNEI. Regions amplified from RNA transcripts were the TCR beta CDR3 regions. With the HTBI primer set, the TCR CDR3 went through a first round of RT-PCR. TCRdb re-called the multiplex PCR reads through MiXCR, storing one row per CDR3 protein. The sample includes about 600,000 distinct CDR3 sequences, 16% of them seen just once. Subjects with ophthalmopathy showed a Clinical Activity Score no lower than 3, a NOSPECS grade no lower than 4, and a duration shorter than 3 months. Source material for PBMCs was more than 7.5 ml fresh peripheral blood.

The chain links TRBV2 to TRBJ1-1, with no clear D. This clonotype originated in a woman aged 40 to 55 with Graves' ophthalmopathy. Sequenced: blood. In DNA, the CDR3 is TGTGCCAGCAGGGCATTAGGACGGACGAACACTGAAGCTTTCCTT. Its protein is CASRALGRTNTEAFL.